This TCR beta chain was retrieved from a study of T cell repertoires in cytomegalovirus infection. The CDR3 is 18 amino acids. The germline V and J ends were trimmed by 5 bases and 9 bases, with 26 bases remaining between them. Germline lookup yields CDR1 MNHGY and CDR2 SAAAGT. This clonotype was counted only a few times. Its antigen is still unknown. TCRdb fed the reads into MiXCR, producing one record per CDR3 protein. The data hold fewer than 950,000 distinct CDR3 sequences, with less than 35% observed a single time. The starting material was cultured CD8+ T cells from PBMCs, obtained from culture after CMV antigen stimulation. The clonotype originates from a human donor in good health (CMV status not recorded). Some clones in this sample may be carry-over from other donors' samples. The rearrangement links TRBV6-8 to TRBJ1-6, with D possibly TRBD1 on 6 matching bases. The CDR3 loop reads CASSAPRPGTCQTSPLHF. The CDR3 DNA reads as TGTGCCAGCAGTGCACCCCGCCCGGGGACATGCCAGACTTCACCCCTCCACTTT.